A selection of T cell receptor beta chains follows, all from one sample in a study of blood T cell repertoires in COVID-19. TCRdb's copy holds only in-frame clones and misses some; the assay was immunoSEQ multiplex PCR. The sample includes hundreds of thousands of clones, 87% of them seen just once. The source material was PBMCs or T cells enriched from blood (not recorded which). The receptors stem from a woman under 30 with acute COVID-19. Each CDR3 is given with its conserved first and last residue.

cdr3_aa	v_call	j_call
CASSLGVRSYEQYF	TRBV5-1	TRBJ2-7
CASIRESYGYTF	TRBV2	TRBJ1-2
CASSLGASNEQFF	TRBV7-9	TRBJ2-1
CASSLSPGLAGGNEQFF	TRBV27	TRBJ2-1
CASSDSNFPDEQFF	TRBV6-4	TRBJ2-1
CASSPQRSGRLTDTQYF	TRBV7-2	TRBJ2-3
CASSFLPGQVHEKLFF	TRBV6-2/TRBV6-3	TRBJ1-4
CASSPDYINTEAFF	TRBV7-9	TRBJ1-1
CASSSVVRAGRGEQFF	TRBV4-1	TRBJ2-1
CASDGGYSNQPQHF	TRBV2	TRBJ1-5
CASSYRVDYEQYF	TRBV12-3/TRBV12-4	TRBJ2-7
CASHGDYEQYF	TRBV2	TRBJ2-7
CATSRGLPSSYEQYF	TRBV15	TRBJ2-7
CASSPGGYEQYF	TRBV12-3/TRBV12-4	TRBJ2-7
CASSLDRAEAFF	TRBV11-2	TRBJ1-1
CASSPPSQDYGYTF	TRBV18	TRBJ1-2
CASSLKTGVASGNTIYF	TRBV27	TRBJ1-3
CASSLAGAQETQYF	TRBV19	TRBJ2-5
CASSLGLAVGYTF	TRBV11-2	TRBJ1-2
CASSPLRDYSTDTQYF	TRBV12-1	TRBJ2-3
CASSSTGGGEKLFF	TRBV28	TRBJ1-4
CASRGTSGVYNEQFF	TRBV2	TRBJ2-1
CASSAGQGYGYTF	TRBV10-1	TRBJ1-2
CASRPGLAGAGELFF	TRBV27	TRBJ2-2
CASSLGRGRGANVLTF	TRBV3-1/TRBV3-2	TRBJ2-6
CAISVVGQGEDTQYF	TRBV10-3	TRBJ2-3
CASSKTGISYEQYF	TRBV7-2	TRBJ2-7
CATSRDRREQYF	TRBV15	TRBJ2-7
CASSAGQGLGNQPQHF	TRBV4-1	TRBJ1-5
CSASSQAGYGYTF	TRBV20-1	TRBJ1-2
CASSARSSGNEKLFF	TRBV27	TRBJ1-4
CASSEPTSGSYEQFF	TRBV7-9	TRBJ2-1